This TCR beta chain was found in a study of T cells in Graves' hyperthyroidism and ophthalmopathy. At the level of the study: Blood was drawn when the patient was first diagnosed and still untreated. Study observations and caveats: In blood, most of the thyroid clonotypes expanded above 0.001 were also present.

The V gene's germline CDR1 is SGHVS and CDR2 FQNEAQ. V lost 2 bases and J lost 3, with 13 bases in between. The CDR3 consists of 15 residues. At least ten counts were recorded for this clonotype. Its antigen remains unknown. Regions amplified from RNA transcripts were the TCR beta CDR3 regions. HTBI primers were used for first-round RT-PCR of the TCR CDR3. One entry per CDR3 protein results from TCRdb running MiXCR on the multiplex PCR reads. The data hold approximately 400,000 distinct CDR3 sequences, with roughly 14% observed a single time. Stable Graves' hyperthyroidism denoted no ophthalmopathy progression over 18 months. On the basis of clinical symptoms, serum thyroxine and TRAb, thyroid ultrasound and orbital computed tomography, diagnoses were made.

The sample consisted of blood. The chain recombines TRBV7-8 with TRBJ1-1; D call uncertain. The sequence derives from a woman aged 18 to 35 with Graves' hyperthyroidism. DNA of the CDR3: TGTGCCAGCAGCTTAAAATGGAGATCGTACACTGAAGCTTTCTTT. This sequence encodes CASSLKWRSYTEAFF.